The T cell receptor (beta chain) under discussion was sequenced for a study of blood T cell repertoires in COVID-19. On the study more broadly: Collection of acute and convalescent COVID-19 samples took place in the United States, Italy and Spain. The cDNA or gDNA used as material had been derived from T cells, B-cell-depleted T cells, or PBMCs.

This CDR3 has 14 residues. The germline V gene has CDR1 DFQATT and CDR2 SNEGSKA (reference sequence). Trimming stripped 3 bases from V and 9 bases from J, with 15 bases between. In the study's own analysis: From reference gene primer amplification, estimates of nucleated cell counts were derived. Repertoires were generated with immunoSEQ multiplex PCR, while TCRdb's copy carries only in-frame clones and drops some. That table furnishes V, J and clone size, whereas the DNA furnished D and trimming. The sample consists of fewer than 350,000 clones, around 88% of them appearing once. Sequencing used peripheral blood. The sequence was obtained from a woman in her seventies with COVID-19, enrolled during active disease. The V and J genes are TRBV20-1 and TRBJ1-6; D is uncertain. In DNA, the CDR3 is TGCAGTGCTAGTGAGGCGGGAAGAGGTTCACCCCTCCACTTT. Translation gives CSASEAGRGSPLHF.